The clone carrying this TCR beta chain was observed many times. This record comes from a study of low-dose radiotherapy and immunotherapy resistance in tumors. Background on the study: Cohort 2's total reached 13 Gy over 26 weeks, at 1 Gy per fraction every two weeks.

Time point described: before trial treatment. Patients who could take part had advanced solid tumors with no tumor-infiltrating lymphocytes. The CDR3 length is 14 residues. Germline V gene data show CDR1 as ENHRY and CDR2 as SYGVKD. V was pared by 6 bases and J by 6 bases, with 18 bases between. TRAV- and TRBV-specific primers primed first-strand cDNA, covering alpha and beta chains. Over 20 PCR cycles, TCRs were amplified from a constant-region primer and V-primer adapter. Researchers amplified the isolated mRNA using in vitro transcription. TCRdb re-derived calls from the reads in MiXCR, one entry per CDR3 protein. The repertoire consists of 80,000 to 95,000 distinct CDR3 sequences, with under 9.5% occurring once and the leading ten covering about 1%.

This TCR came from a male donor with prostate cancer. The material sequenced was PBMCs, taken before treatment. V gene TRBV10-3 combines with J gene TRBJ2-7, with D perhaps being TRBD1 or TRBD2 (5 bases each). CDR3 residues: CAISRDGQSLEQYF. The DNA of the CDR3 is TGTGCCATCAGCCGGGACGGCCAGTCCCTCGAGCAGTACTTC.